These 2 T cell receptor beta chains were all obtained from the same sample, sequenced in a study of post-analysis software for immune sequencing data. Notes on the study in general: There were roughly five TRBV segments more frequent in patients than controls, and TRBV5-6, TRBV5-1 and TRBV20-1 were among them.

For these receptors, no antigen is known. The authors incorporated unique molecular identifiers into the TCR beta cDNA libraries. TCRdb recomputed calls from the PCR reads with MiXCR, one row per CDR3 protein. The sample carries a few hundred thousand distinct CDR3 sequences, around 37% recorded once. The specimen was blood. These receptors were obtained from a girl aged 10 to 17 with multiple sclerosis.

CDR3: CASSQTSGESYEQYF. For the CDR3, the DNA is TGTGCCAGCAGCCAAACTAGCGGGGAATCCTACGAGCAGTACTTC. The chain has TRBV3-1 and TRBJ2-7, with 10 bases matching TRBD2. V was pared by 2 bases and J by 1 base, with 2 bases of the junction left unmatched. Germline lookup yields CDR1 LGHDT and CDR2 YNNKEL (reference sequence). The length of the CDR3 is 15 residues.

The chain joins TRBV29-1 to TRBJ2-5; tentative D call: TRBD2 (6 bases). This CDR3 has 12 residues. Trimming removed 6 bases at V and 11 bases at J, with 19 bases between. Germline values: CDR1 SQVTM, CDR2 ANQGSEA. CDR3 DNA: TGCAGCGTCGCAGGAGGAGGGAAGGAGCAGTACTTC. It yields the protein CSVAGGGKEQYF.